The sequence of this T cell receptor (beta chain) was determined in a study of PD-L1 blockade in urothelial cancer. Study information: Patients started atezolizumab around 2014, 1,200 mg intravenously every 3 weeks. Bladder-origin urothelial cancer in males described twenty-five of the 29 patients. Across blood samples, T cells had a median count of approximately 130,000. General observations from the study: For durable-benefit patients, tumor-associated blood clones expanded more at 3 weeks.

CDR1 MNHEY and CDR2 SMNVEV come from the germline V gene (reference sequence). V shed 9 bases and J 4 bases; nucleotides not matched to a gene: 8. CDR3 length: 14 amino acids. Comments on this clone: Its antigen remains unknown.

Libraries were prepared by immunoSEQ multiplex PCR; TCRdb keeps only in-frame clonotypes and omits some of them. The table records around 40,000 clones, around nine tenths of them present only once. Time point denoted: peripheral blood 6 weeks after treatment start. The sequence was collected from a man between 60 and 75 years old with urothelial cancer. The source material was PBMCs, sampled around atezolizumab (anti-PD-L1) treatment. V and J are TRBV27 and TRBJ2-7; TRBD2 aligns across 11 bases. CDR3: CASTSGSVAYEQYF. The CDR3 DNA sequence: TGTGCCAGTACTAGCGGGAGCGTGGCGTACGAGCAGTACTTC.